This T cell receptor beta chain was found in a study of CXCR3-negative and CXCR3-positive naive CD8 T cells. Overall study findings and caveats: Researchers report CXCR3 expression partially decreased after cryopreservation, with fresh PBMCs used in most assays. TRB CDR3s of CXCR3-positive naive cells were more hydrophobic than those of CXCR3-negative naive cells.

A note on this clonotype: Its antigen is as yet unknown.

The authors made the TRB cDNA libraries by 5' RACE using UMI labels. TCRdb reprocessed the 5' RACE reads, keeping one entry per CDR3 protein, no DNA. This table lists roughly 93,000 distinct CDR3 sequences. This CDR3 comprises 14 residues. The chain employs TRBV12-3 or TRBV12-4 and TRBJ2-3; the D gene TCRdb calls, TRBD1, cannot be checked with no DNA. What was sequenced was naive CXCR3+ CD8+ T cells from blood. Subset here: CD45RO-CCR7+CD27+CD95- naive CD8+ T cells expressing CXCR3 (TNR3+). The clonotype was recovered from a human donor in good health. Some clones in this sample may be carry-over from other donors' samples. CDR3 protein: CASSFVGGTDTQYF.